Shown below are 3 T cell receptor beta chains from a single sample sequenced in a study of blood T cells in healthy people across ages. Alongside a J-beta primer mix, a sample-barcoded 5' primer served in a second PCR lasting about 6 to 12 cycles. TCRdb used MiXCR to reprocess the 5' RACE reads, holding one entry per CDR3 protein. The sample consists of hundreds of thousands of distinct CDR3 sequences, 40% to 50% of them appearing once. The sequenced material came from blood. Receptors originate from a man aged 55 to 69 in good health.

The chain carries TRBV7-9 and TRBJ2-7, with 8 bases aligning to TRBD2. This CDR3 is 16 amino acids long. The germline V gene has CDR1 SEHNR and CDR2 FQNEAQ (reference sequence). V gave up 5 bases and J gave up 3 bases; unmatched junction bases: 12. The CDR3 spells CASSTSSGGPNYEQYF. CDR3 nucleotides: TGTGCCAGCAGCACCTCAAGCGGGGGCCCAAACTACGAGCAGTACTTC.

This clonotype came up many times. This chain joins TRBV7-2 and TRBJ2-7; the D is unclear. This CDR3 is built from 12 residues. V gave up 2 bases and J gave up 3 bases, with 5 bases separating them. In germline, CDR1 is SGHTA, CDR2 FQGNSA. In DNA, the CDR3 is TGTGCCAGCAGCTTATGGGGCTACGAGCAGTACTTC. It codes for CASSLWGYEQYF.

The chain couples TRBV12-3 or TRBV12-4 to TRBJ2-5; 9 bases map to TRBD2. The DNA end lines up better with TRBJ2-7; the J call may be wrong. CDR3 length equals 13 residues. For the CDR3, the DNA is TGTGCCAGCAGACGCGGGGGGGCCTACGAGCAGTACTTC. It is translated as CASRRGGAYEQYF.